These 2 T cell receptor beta chains came from one sample sequenced in a study of blood T cells in healthy people across ages. Then a second PCR, running about 6 to 11 cycles, was carried out with a sample-barcoded 5' primer and a J-beta primer mix. TCRdb processed the 5' RACE reads anew with MiXCR; each CDR3 protein has one entry. In the table there are 1,300,000 or so distinct CDR3 sequences, 59% of which are singletons. Specimen: blood. These receptors were obtained from a man younger than 30 in good health.

V is TRBV2 and J is TRBJ2-7; TRBD2 might be the D (6 bases). The V gene lost 5 bases and the J gene lost 7 bases, with 24 bases spanning the gap. The CDR3 has 16 residues. Germline V gene data show CDR1 as SNHLY and CDR2 as FYNNEI. DNA of the CDR3: TGTGCCAGCAGTCTACCGGGACTTAGCTCCTACAATGAGCAGTACTTC. Translated: CASSLPGLSSYNEQYF.

The sample holds one count of this clonotype. This chain connects TRBV5-1 to TRBJ2-3; D may be TRBD2 (7 bases). V dropped 5 bases and J dropped 4 bases, with 14 bases sitting between them. The germline V gene has CDR1 SGHRS and CDR2 YFSETQ. The CDR3 runs to 14 residues. DNA of the CDR3: TGCGCCAGCAGTCGTTGGGGGGGCGCAGATACGCAGTATTTT. The encoded protein is CASSRWGGADTQYF.